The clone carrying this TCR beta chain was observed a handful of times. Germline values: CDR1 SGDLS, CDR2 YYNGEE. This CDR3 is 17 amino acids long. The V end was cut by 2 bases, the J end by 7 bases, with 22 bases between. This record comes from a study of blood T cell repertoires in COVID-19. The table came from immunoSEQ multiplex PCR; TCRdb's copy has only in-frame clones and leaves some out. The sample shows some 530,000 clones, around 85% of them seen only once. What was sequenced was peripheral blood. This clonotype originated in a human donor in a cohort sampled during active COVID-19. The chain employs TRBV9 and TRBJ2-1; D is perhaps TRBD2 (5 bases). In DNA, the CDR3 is TGTGCCAGCAGCGTGGAGGCCAGGAGGTTAGCTGGGAATGAGCAGTTCTTC. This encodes CASSVEARRLAGNEQFF. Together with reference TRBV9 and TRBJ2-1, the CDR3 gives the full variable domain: DSGVTQTPKHLITATGQRVTLRCSPRSGDLSVYWYQQSLDQGLQFLIQYYNGEERAKGNILERFSAQQFPDLHSELNLSSLELGDSALYFCASSVEARRLAGNEQFFGPGTRLTVL.